This T cell receptor beta chain was recovered during a study of cytotoxic CD8 clonotypes in ibrutinib-treated CLL. Study at large: Investigators reported roughly 24 partial and 2 complete responses; after median roughly 70 months, 14 patients remained remitted and roughly 12 progressed.

The V end was cut by 5 bases, the J end by 2 bases, with 10 bases between. The CDR3 runs 13 residues. CDR1 is MNHEY, CDR2 SVGAGI, per germline. The protocol was immunoSEQ multiplex PCR, while the TCRdb copy is restricted to in-frame clones and leaves out a portion. The sample records 200,000 to 250,000 clones, roughly 73% being singletons. Sequenced material: PBMCs, taken after 12 months of ibrutinib treatment. The TCR originated in a human donor with chronic lymphocytic leukemia. The V call is TRBV6-5, the J call TRBJ2-7; D is tentatively TRBD1 or TRBD2 (5 bases each). The CDR3 is CASSGTRAYEQYF. The CDR3 DNA reads TGTGCCAGCAGTGGGACCCGAGCCTACGAGCAGTACTTC.